What follows are 18 T cell receptor beta chains derived from one specimen sequenced in a study of cytomegalovirus exposure and HLA in healthy donors. The PCR employed 60 Vbeta primers together with 13 Jbeta primers. The data were produced by immunoSEQ multiplex PCR, yet TCRdb's version contains in-frame clones alone and is incomplete. Of over 150,000 clones detected, roughly 85% appear once; the ten largest clones hold 1%. The material sequenced was PBMCs. The receptors were gathered from a boy aged 2 to 9 in good health and CMV-seronegative.

Here the CDR3 reads CASSEAVSPGTEAFF. The CDR3 nucleotides are TGTGCCAGCAGTGAGGCCGTCTCCCCGGGCACTGAAGCTTTCTTT. This rearrangement joins TRBV6-1 to TRBJ1-1; D is unclear. The CDR3 runs to 15 residues. Germline-derived CDR1 and CDR2 are MNHNS and SASEGT. V lost 3 bases, J lost 4 bases, and 15 bases lay in between.

V is TRBV7-2 and J is TRBJ2-3, with unresolved D. This CDR3 has 15 residues. V lost 5 bases and J 0 bases, leaving 12 bases between the germline ends. Germline V gene sequence: CDR1 SGHTA, CDR2 FQGNSA. The CDR3 bases are TGTGCCAGCAGCCCGGTTACCTCTAGCACAGATACGCAGTATTTT. This codes for CASSPVTSSTDTQYF.

This clone appeared once. This chain uses TRBV9 with TRBJ2-3; TRBD2 agrees at 7 bases. Germline V gives CDR1 SGDLS, CDR2 YYNGEE. The J segment lost 3 bases and the V segment lost 4 bases, leaving 11 bases of the junction unmatched. The CDR3 contains 16 residues. CDR3 DNA: TGTGCCAGCAGCCCCCAGGGCGGGAGTCGGACAGATACGCAGTATTTT. Translating it yields CASSPQGGSRTDTQYF.

The chain recombines TRBV5-1 with TRBJ1-6, with a weak D call TRBD1 (6 bases). The V gene's germline CDR1 is SGHRS and CDR2 YFSETQ. V was pared by 8 bases and J by 6 bases, with 18 bases between. The CDR3 has 15 amino acids. The CDR3 DNA is TGCGCCAGTAGCAGGGGTTTGGGTAGTAATTCACCCCTCCACTTT. This gives the protein CASSRGLGSNSPLHF.

V is TRBV5-1 and J is TRBJ1-1, with D perhaps matching TRBD1 (6 bases). V shed 3 bases and J shed 11 bases, with 17 bases lying between them. Germline V gene lookup returns CDR1 SGHRS and CDR2 YFSETQ. The CDR3 covers 13 residues. CDR3 DNA: TGCGCCAGCAGCTCGGACGGGGGGAGGGGGGCTTTCTTT. Translation gives CASSSDGGRGAFF.

The V gene is TRBV20-1, the J gene TRBJ1-1; D is unclear. Germline CDR1 reads DFQATT; CDR2 reads SNEGSKA (reference sequence). The length of the CDR3 is 10 residues. V was pared by 5 bases and J by 4 bases, with 5 bases between. Written as DNA, the CDR3 is TGCAGTGCTTGGGCCACTGAAGCTTTCTTT. Protein sequence: CSAWATEAFF.

The chain uses TRBV10-1 and TRBJ2-5, with 7 bases that match TRBD2. TRBJ2-7 matches the DNA end more closely, so the J call is doubtful. This CDR3 has 12 residues. CDR1 WNHNN and CDR2 SYGVQD come from the germline V gene (reference sequence). CDR3 coding DNA: TGCGCCAGCAGCCCGGGAGGCTACGAGCAGTACTTC. Protein: CASSPGGYEQYF.

The rearrangement uses TRBV13 and TRBJ2-1; TRBD2 might be the D (6 bases). The germline V gene has CDR1 PRHDT and CDR2 FYEKMQ (reference sequence). Trimming removed 4 bases from V and 2 bases from J, with 15 bases in between. The CDR3 has 16 residues. CDR3 protein: CASSSTRESAYNEQFF. Written as DNA, the CDR3 is TGTGCCAGCAGCTCCACTCGGGAGTCCGCCTACAATGAGCAGTTCTTC.

The V gene is TRBV6-5, the J gene TRBJ1-1; possible D gene TRBD1, 6 bases. The V end was cut by 6 bases, the J end by 1 base, with 12 bases between. The germline CDR1 and CDR2 sequences are MNHEY and SVGAGI. The CDR3 is 14 amino acids. This CDR3 is CASRHRDGNTEAFF. The CDR3 DNA sequence: TGTGCCAGCAGGCACAGGGATGGGAACACTGAAGCTTTCTTT.

J is TRBJ2-5 and V is TRBV5-1, with TRBD1 as a possible D gene (6 bases). The CDR3 is 15 amino acids. The V gene lost 2 bases and the J gene lost 1 base, with 12 bases spanning the gap. CDR1 is SGHRS, CDR2 YFSETQ, per germline. The CDR3 DNA follows: TGCGCCAGCAGCTTAGGGACAAGGGTCCAAGAGACCCAGTACTTC. Encoded protein: CASSLGTRVQETQYF.

The rearrangement links TRBV6-1 to TRBJ1-5; D not certain. This CDR3 comprises 13 residues. Looked up from germline, CDR1 is MNHNS and CDR2 is SASEGT. V was pared by 7 bases and J by 4 bases, with 11 bases between. In DNA form, the CDR3 reads TGTGCCAGCAACCCCGGCAGGAATCAGCCCCAGCATTTT. Translated, it gives CASNPGRNQPQHF.

The chain recombines TRBV27 with TRBJ2-7; D is perhaps TRBD2 (7 bases). The CDR3 is 14 amino acids. V was trimmed by 8 bases and J by 7 bases, leaving 21 bases between them. Germline loops: CDR1 MNHEY, CDR2 SMNVEV (reference sequence). CDR3 sequence (DNA): TGTGCCAGCGGAGGGGGGTCCACGGGAGGAGAGCAGTACGTC. It codes for CASGGGSTGGEQYV.

This clone was recorded once. The chain carries TRBV2 and TRBJ2-3; 10 positions match TRBD1. V was clipped by 4 bases and J by 3 bases; unmatched bases: 4. The germline V gene encodes CDR1 SNHLY and CDR2 FYNNEI. This CDR3 region has 15 residues. CDR3: CASSVRTGGTDTQYF. DNA for the CDR3: TGTGCCAGCAGTGTCAGGACAGGGGGTACAGATACGCAGTATTTT.

The table lists this clone with a few counts. The chain carries TRBV5-1 and TRBJ1-2, with D uncertain. Per the germline V gene, CDR1 is SGHRS and CDR2 is YFSETQ. The CDR3 is made up of 15 amino acids. Trimming stripped 5 bases from V and 2 bases from J, with 16 bases between. CDR3: CASREGITPNYGYTF. The CDR3 bases are TGCGCCAGCAGAGAGGGTATCACTCCAAACTATGGCTACACCTTC. The full variable domain, completed using reference TRBV5-1 and TRBJ1-2, is KAGVTQTPRYLIKTRGQQVTLSCSPISGHRSVSWYQQTPGQGLQFLFEYFSETQRNKGNFPGRFSGRQFSNSRSEMNVSTLELGDSALYLCASREGITPNYGYTFGSGTRLTVV.

This chain joins TRBV18 and TRBJ1-2; 8 bases align to TRBD1. The CDR3 spans 15 residues. From germline, CDR1 is KGHSH and CDR2 LQKENI. With 3 bases clipped from V and 5 bases from J, the junction kept 8 bases outside the gene matches. CDR3 sequence (DNA): TGTGCCAGCTCACCCATCCCTCAGGGGGCGTATGGCTACACCTTC. Its protein product is CASSPIPQGAYGYTF. Drawing the rest from reference TRBV18 and TRBJ1-2, the complete variable domain is NAGVMQNPRHLVRRRGQEARLRCSPMKGHSHVYWYRQLPEEGLKFMVYLQKENIIDESGMPKERFSAEFPKEGPSILRIQQVVRGDSAAYFCASSPIPQGAYGYTFGSGTRLTVV.

This chain uses TRBV23-1 with TRBJ2-1; possible D gene TRBD1, 6 bases. TRBV23-1 carries the ORF label, with uncertain function. V shed 0 bases and J shed 8 bases, with 17 bases lying between them. The CDR3 extends over 16 amino acids. CDR3 loop: CASSQSPRDTSHEQFF. In DNA, the CDR3 is TGCGCCAGCAGTCAATCACCCCGGGACACCTCCCATGAGCAGTTCTTC.

This clone was detected only a few times. The J gene is TRBJ2-7, the V gene TRBV30; 12 positions agree with TRBD2. V shed 2 bases and J 3 bases; nucleotides not matched to a gene: 8. This CDR3 has 16 amino acids. Germline V CDR1 and CDR2: GTSNPN, SVGIG (reference sequence). The CDR3 here is CAWSPPTSGGNYEQYV. CDR3 DNA: TGTGCCTGGAGTCCTCCGACTAGCGGGGGAAACTACGAGCAGTACGTC.

The sample holds one count of this clone. This sequence joins TRBV20-1 and TRBJ2-1; no clear D. The CDR3 contains 11 residues. Looked up from germline, CDR1 is DFQATT and CDR2 is SNEGSKA (reference sequence). Between the trimmed V and J ends, which lost 5 bases and 9 bases, there was a span of 11 bases. As DNA, the CDR3 is TGCAGTGCTGGGCTCGACGGTGAGCAGTTCTTC. Translated, it gives CSAGLDGEQFF.